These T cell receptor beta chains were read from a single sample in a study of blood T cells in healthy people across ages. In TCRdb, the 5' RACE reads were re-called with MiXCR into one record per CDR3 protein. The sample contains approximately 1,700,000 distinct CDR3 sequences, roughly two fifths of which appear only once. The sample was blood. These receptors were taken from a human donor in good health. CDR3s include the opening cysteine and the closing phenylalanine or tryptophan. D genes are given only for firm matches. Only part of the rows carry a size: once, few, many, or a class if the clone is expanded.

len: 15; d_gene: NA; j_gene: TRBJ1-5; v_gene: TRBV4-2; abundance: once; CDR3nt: TGTGCCAGCAGCCAGGTAGGGGGTTCGGGGCAGCCCCAGCATTTT; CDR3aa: CASSQVGGSGQPQHF
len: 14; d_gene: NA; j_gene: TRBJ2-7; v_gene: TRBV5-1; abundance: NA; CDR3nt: TGCGCCAGCAGCCGACCGGGGGGCCCATACGAGCAGTACTTC; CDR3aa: CASSRPGGPYEQYF
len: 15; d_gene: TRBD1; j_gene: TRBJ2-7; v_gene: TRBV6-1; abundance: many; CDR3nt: TGTGCCAGCAGTGAAGAAGCAGGGGGCTCCTACGAGCAGTACTTC; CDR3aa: CASSEEAGGSYEQYF
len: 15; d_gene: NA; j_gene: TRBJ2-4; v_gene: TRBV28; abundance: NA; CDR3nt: TGTGCCAGCACTACCCCGGTGGGAGCAACGAACATTCAGTACTTC; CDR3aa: CASTTPVGATNIQYF
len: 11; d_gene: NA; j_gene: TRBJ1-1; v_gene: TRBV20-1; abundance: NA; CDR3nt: TGCAGTGCTAGAAAACAGTGGGAAGCTTTCTTT; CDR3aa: CSARKQWEAFF
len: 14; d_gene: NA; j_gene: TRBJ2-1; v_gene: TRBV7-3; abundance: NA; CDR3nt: TGTGCCAGCAGCTTCGGACTACACTACAATGAGCAGTTCTTC; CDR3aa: CASSFGLHYNEQFF
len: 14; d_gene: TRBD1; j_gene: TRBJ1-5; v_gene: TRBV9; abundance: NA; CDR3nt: TGTGCCAGCAGCGCTTCAGGGGGAGGGCAGCCCCAGCATTTT; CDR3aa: CASSASGGGQPQHF
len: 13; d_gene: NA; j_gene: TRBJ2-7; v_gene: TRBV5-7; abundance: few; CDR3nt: TGTGCCAGCAGCTTGAACAGGACCTACGAGCAGTACTTC; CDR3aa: CASSLNRTYEQYF
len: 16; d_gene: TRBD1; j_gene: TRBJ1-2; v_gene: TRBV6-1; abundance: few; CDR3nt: TGTGCCAGCAGTGATGACAGGGGGCTAGTTCTCGGGGGCTACACCTTC; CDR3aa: CASSDDRGLVLGGYTF
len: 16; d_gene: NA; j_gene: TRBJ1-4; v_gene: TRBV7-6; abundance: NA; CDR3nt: TGTGCCAGCAGCAAAACCGCAGTGACAGCGGGTGAAAAACTGTTTTTT; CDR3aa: CASSKTAVTAGEKLFF
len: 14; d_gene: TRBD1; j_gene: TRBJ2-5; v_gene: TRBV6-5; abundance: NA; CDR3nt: TGTGCCAGCAGTTACTCGAAGACAGGGTTGGGGCAGTACTTC; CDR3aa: CASSYSKTGLGQYF
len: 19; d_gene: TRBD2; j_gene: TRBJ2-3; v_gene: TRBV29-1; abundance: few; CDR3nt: TGCAGCGTTGAAGAAGGGGGAAGGCTAGCGGGGCGATACACAGATACGCAGTATTTT; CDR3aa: CSVEEGGRLAGRYTDTQYF
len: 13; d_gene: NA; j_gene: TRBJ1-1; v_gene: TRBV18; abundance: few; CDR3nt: TGTGCCAGCTCAGCGGGAGGGGACACTGAAGCTTTCTTT; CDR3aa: CASSAGGDTEAFF
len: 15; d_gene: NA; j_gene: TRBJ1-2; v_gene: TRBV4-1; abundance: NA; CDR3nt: TGCGCCAGCAGCCAAGAGTCTGCAGGGGCCTATGGCTACACCTTC; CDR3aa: CASSQESAGAYGYTF
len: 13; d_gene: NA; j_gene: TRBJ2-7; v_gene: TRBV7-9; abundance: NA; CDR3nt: TGTGCCAGCAGCTTGCTTGCGCGGTTCGAGCAGTACTTC; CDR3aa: CASSLLARFEQYF
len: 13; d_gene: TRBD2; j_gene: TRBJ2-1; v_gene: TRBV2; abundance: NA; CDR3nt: TGTGCCAGCACCAGGACTAGCGGGGGGGAGCAGTTCTTC; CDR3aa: CASTRTSGGEQFF
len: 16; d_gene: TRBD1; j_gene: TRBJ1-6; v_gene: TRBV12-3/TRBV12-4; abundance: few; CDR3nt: TGTGCCAGCAGTTTAGCGCCACAGGGGTACAATTCACCCCTCCACTTT; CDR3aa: CASSLAPQGYNSPLHF
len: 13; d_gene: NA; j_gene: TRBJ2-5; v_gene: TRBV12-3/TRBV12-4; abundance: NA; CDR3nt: TGTGCCAGCGGACGGGGGATCCAAGAGACCCAGTACTTC; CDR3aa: CASGRGIQETQYF
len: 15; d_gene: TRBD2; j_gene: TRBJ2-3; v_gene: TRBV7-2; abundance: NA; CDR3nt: TGTGCCAGCATGCTAGCGGCCCCAGGGACAGATACGCAGTATTTT; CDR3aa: CASMLAAPGTDTQYF
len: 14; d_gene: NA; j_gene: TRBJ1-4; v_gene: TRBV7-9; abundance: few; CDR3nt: TGTGCCAGCAGCTTACAGGTGATAGGTGAAAAACTGTTTTTT; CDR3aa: CASSLQVIGEKLFF
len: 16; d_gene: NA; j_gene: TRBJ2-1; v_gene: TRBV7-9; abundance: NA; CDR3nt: TGTGCCAGCAGCAAAGCGAAGGAGCGGCGAAACAATGAGCAGTTCTTC; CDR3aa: CASSKAKERRNNEQFF
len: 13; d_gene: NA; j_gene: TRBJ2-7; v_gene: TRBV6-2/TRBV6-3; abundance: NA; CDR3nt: TGTGCCAGCCGTCGGACAGAGACCTACGAGCAGTACTTC; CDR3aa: CASRRTETYEQYF
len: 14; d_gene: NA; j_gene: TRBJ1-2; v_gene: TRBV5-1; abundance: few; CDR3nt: TGCGCCAGCAGAGAAATAGCCGGAGGCGGCGGCTACACCTTC; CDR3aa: CASREIAGGGGYTF
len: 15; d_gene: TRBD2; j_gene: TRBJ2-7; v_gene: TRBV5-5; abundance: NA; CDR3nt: TGTGCCAGCAGCTTGCCTAGCGGGGGGAACAATGAGCAGTACTTC; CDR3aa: CASSLPSGGNNEQYF
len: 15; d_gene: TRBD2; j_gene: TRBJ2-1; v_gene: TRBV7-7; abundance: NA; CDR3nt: TGTGCTAGCAGCTTAGTACTAGCGGGGGCCAATGAGCAGTTCTTC; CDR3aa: CASSLVLAGANEQFF
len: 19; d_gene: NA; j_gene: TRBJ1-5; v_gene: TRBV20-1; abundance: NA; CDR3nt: TGCAGTGTGGGGGCGTACGGATGGGACATTGAAGGGGTCCGTCAGCCCCAGCATTTT; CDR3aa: CSVGAYGWDIEGVRQPQHF
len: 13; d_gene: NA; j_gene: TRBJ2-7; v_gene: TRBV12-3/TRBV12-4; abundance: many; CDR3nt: TGTGCCAGCAGTTTAGGGTCAGATTACGAGCAGTACTTC; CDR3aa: CASSLGSDYEQYF
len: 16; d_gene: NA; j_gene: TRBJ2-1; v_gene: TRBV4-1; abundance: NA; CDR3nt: TGCGCCAGCAGGGCCTTTGGAGGCAGCTCCTACAATGAGCAGTTCTTC; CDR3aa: CASRAFGGSSYNEQFF
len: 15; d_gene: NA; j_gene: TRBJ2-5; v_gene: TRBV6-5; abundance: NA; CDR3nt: TGTGCCAGCAGTTACGGCGGGGAGTACCAAGAGACCCAGTACTTC; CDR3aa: CASSYGGEYQETQYF
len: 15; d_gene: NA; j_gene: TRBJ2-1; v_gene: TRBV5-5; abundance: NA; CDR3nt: TGTGCCAGCAGCTTGTGGGGGGGCTCCTACAATGAGCGGTTCTTC; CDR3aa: CASSLWGGSYNERFF
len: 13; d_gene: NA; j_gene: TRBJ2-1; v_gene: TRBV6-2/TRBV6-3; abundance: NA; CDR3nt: TGTGCCAGCAACGAGTTCCCTTTCAATGAGCAGTTCTTC; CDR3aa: CASNEFPFNEQFF
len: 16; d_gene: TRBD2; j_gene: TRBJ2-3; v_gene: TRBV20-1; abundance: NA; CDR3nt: TGCAGTGCTAGACCCCTAGCGCGGGGGTCAACAGATACGCAGTATTTT; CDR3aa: CSARPLARGSTDTQYF
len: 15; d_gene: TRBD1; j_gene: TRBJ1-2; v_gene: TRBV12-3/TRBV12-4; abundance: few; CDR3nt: TGTGCCAGCAGTCCTAACGTCAGGGGGCTCTATGGCTACACCTTC; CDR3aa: CASSPNVRGLYGYTF
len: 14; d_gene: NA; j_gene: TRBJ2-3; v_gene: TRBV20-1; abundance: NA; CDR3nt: TGCAGTGTCCCTGACTCCTTCGGGACAGATACGCAGTATTTT; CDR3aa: CSVPDSFGTDTQYF
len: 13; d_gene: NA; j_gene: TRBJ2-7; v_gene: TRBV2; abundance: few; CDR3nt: TGTGCCAGCAGTGACGTAGGTCCCTACGAGCAGTACTTC; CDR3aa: CASSDVGPYEQYF
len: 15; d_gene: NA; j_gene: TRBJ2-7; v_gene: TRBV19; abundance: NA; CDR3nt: TGTGCCAGTAGTGAGACGGTCGAGGGCACCTACGAGCAGTACTTC; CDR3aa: CASSETVEGTYEQYF
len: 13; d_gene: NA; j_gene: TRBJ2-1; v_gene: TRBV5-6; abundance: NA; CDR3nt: TGTGCCAGCAGCTTGTATCTAGATAGTGAGCAGTTCTTC; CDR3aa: CASSLYLDSEQFF
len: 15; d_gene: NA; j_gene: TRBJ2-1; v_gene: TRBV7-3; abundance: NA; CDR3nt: TGTGCCAGCAGCTTACGGTCCCGGACTTACAATGAGCAGTTCTTC; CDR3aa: CASSLRSRTYNEQFF
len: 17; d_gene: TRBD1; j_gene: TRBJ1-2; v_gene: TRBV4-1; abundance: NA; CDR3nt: TGCGCCAGCAGCCAAGAAGTCTACCGGGGACAGGGTTCTGGCTACACCTTC; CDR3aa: CASSQEVYRGQGSGYTF
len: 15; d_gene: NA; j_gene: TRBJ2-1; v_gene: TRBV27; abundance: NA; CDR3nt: TGTGCCAGCAGCTTACACCCGAGCTCCTACAATGAGCAGTTCTTC; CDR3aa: CASSLHPSSYNEQFF
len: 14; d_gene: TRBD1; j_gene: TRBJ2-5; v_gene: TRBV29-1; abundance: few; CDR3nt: TGCAGCGTTCGGGGACAGAAAAACCAAGAGACCCAGTACTTC; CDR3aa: CSVRGQKNQETQYF
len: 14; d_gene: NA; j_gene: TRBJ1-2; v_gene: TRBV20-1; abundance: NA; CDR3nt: TGCAGTGCTAGGCTACAGCTTACTAACTATGGCTACACCTTC; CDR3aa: CSARLQLTNYGYTF
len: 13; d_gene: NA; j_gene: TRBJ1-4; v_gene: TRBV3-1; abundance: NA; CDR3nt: TGTGCCAGCAGCCAATCATTAGTTGGAAAACTGTTTTTT; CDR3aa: CASSQSLVGKLFF
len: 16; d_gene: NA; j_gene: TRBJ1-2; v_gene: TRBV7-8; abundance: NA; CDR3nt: TGTGCCAGCAGCACCACTCGATGGACATTGGGCTATGGCTACACCTTC; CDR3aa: CASSTTRWTLGYGYTF
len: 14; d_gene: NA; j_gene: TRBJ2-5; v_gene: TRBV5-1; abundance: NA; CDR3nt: TGCGCCAGCAGAACACACAGGGAATGGGAGACCCAGTACTTC; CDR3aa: CASRTHREWETQYF
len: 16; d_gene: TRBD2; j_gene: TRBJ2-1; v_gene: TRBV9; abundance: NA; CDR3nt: TGTGCCAGCAGCGTAGCTTGGGGGGGGGTAAACAATGAGCAGTTCTTC; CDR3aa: CASSVAWGGVNNEQFF
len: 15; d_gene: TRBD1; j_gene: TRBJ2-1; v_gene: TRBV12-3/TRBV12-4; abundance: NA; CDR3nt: TGTGCCAGCATCCCTCGGGACAGGGGTTACAATGAGCAGTTCTTC; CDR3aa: CASIPRDRGYNEQFF
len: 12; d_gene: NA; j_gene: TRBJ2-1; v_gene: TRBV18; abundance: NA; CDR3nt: TGTGCCAGCTCACCACCGAGTGATGAGCAGTTCTTC; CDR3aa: CASSPPSDEQFF
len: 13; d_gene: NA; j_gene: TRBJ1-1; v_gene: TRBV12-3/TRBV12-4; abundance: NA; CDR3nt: TGTGCCAGCAGTTACGGACAGAGAACTGAAGCTTTCTTT; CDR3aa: CASSYGQRTEAFF
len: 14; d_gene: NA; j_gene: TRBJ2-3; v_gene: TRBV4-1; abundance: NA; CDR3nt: TGCGCCAGCAGCCAACAGGGAAACACAGATACGCAGTATTTT; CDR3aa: CASSQQGNTDTQYF
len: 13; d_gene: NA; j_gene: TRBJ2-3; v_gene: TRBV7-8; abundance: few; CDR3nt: TGTGCCAGCAGCCCCCCCCGGGTAGATACGCAGTATTTT; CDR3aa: CASSPPRVDTQYF
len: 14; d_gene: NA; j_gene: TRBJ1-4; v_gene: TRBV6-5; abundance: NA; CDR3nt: TGTGCCAGCAGTTACCCCTTTACGGCTGAAAAACTGTTTTTT; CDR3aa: CASSYPFTAEKLFF
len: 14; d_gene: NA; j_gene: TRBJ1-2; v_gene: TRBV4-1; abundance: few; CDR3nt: TGCGCCAGCAGCCAAGTTCAGGGGCTCTATGGCTACACCTTC; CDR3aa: CASSQVQGLYGYTF
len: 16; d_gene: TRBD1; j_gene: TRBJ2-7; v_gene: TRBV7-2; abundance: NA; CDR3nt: TGTGCCAGCAGTCAAAGAGGACAGGGGGGATCCTACGAGCAGTACTTC; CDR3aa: CASSQRGQGGSYEQYF
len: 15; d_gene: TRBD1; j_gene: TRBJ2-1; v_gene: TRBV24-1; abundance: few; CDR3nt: TGTGCCACCAGTGACCCTACATACAGGGGTAATGAGCAGTTCTTC; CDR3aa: CATSDPTYRGNEQFF
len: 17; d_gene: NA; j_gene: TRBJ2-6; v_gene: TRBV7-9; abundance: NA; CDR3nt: TGTGCCAGCAGCTTAAGATCCGTGGACACTGGGGCCAACGTCCTGACTTTC; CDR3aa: CASSLRSVDTGANVLTF
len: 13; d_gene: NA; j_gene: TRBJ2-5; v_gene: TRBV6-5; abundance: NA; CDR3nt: TGTGCCAGCCAACCCGTCCGACGAGAGACCCAGTACTTC; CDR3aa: CASQPVRRETQYF